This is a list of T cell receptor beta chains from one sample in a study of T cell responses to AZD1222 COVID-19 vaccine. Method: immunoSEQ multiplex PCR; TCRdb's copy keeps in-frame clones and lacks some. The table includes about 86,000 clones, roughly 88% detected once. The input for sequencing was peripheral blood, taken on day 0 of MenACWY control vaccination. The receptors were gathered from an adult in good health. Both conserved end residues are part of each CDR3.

CASKVRNTEAFF,TRBJ1-1,TRBV19
CASSLQGRDRAYGYTF,TRBJ1-2,TRBV4-2
CASSLNVNRGLAKNIQYF,TRBJ2-4,TRBV27
CASRWTGWGSEKLFF,TRBJ1-4,TRBV2
CASTHRGYDMNTEAFF,TRBJ1-1,TRBV5-1
CASSSWDTLNTEAFF,TRBJ1-1,TRBV7-2
CASSRGQDHLFGYTF,TRBJ1-2,TRBV19
CASSTTGVGNTIYF,TRBJ1-3,TRBV28
CASSLAGGRVGYTF,TRBJ1-2,TRBV28
CASSRTSSPETQYF,TRBJ2-5,TRBV6-5
CASSPLRGNQPQHF,TRBJ1-5,TRBV7-2
CASSFGAEGEQYF,TRBJ2-7,TRBV12-3/TRBV12-4
CASSAEVVNGYTF,TRBJ1-2,TRBV19
CASIAGGSDEQFF,TRBJ2-1,TRBV10-3
CATKKNRDPYGYTF,TRBJ1-2,TRBV6-5
CASSVMPGALTGGYTF,TRBJ1-2,TRBV9
CASSTGQGPYEQYF,TRBJ2-7,TRBV6-5
CASSFTGIPETQYF,TRBJ2-5,TRBV10-2
CSVTGLAGGGYNEQFF,TRBJ2-1,TRBV29-1
CASSYSVLGDTEAFF,TRBJ1-1,TRBV6-5
CASRDTGFSPNTGELFF,TRBJ2-2,TRBV7-9
CASSYSGEAQHF,TRBJ1-5,TRBV6-2/TRBV6-3
CASSVAEGGEPSGNTIYF,TRBJ1-3,TRBV9
CASSQVRTGYEKLFF,TRBJ1-4,TRBV3-1/TRBV3-2
CASSEGDTQYF,TRBJ2-3,TRBV6-1
CASSPGTAGTQYF,TRBJ2-5,TRBV7-2
CAISPPRGRVGYEQYF,TRBJ2-7,TRBV10-3
CASSLRGQPQHF,TRBJ1-5,TRBV28
CATSRDQGREETQYF,TRBJ2-5,TRBV15
CASRPRRNTQYF,TRBJ2-3,TRBV9
CASSAYQNIQYF,TRBJ2-4,TRBV2
CASSVSGPNTGELFF,TRBJ2-2,TRBV7-7
CAWSVGQGVKNIQYF,TRBJ2-4,TRBV30
CAISESGGVNQPQHF,TRBJ1-5,TRBV10-3
CASSDGTRGEETQYF,TRBJ2-5,TRBV9
CASSIDRGMPEAFF,TRBJ1-1,TRBV7-9
CASSLVTSGGANEQFF,TRBJ2-1,TRBV4-1
CASSQDNRGSTEAFF,TRBJ1-1,TRBV4-1
CSVEVVGGKETQYF,TRBJ2-5,TRBV29-1
CASSYSRRSNQPQHF,TRBJ1-5,TRBV6-2/TRBV6-3
CASRPTLAGGPGELFF,TRBJ2-2,TRBV11-2
CASSLGQGGVDTF,TRBJ1-2,TRBV7-9
CASKSGGGLTDTQYF,TRBJ2-3,TRBV25-1
CASSATGQWSGNTIYF,TRBJ1-3,TRBV25-1
CSVEARGLNTGELFF,TRBJ2-2,TRBV29-1
CASSERLNQPQHF,TRBJ1-5,TRBV6-1